Shown below are 22 T cell receptor beta chains from a single sample sequenced in a study of early T cells in non-severe SARS-CoV-2 infection. Each CDR3 protein is one row after TCRdb ran MiXCR on the 5' RACE reads. The sample consists of approximately 76,000 distinct CDR3 sequences, under 15% of them appearing once. Sequences were obtained from whole blood. These receptors originate from an adult who was a healthcare worker with PCR-confirmed SARS-CoV-2 infection or an uninfected control (not recorded which).

The rearrangement joins TRBV12-3 or TRBV12-4 to TRBJ2-3; D may be TRBD1 (5 bases). V was trimmed by 2 bases and J by 3 bases, leaving 12 bases between them. The length of the CDR3 is 15 residues. CDR3 residues: CASSLRRALTDTQYF. In DNA form, the CDR3 reads TGTGCCAGCAGTTTACGCAGGGCATTGACAGATACGCAGTATTTT.

This clonotype came up many times. The chain recombines TRBV21-1 with TRBJ2-7; TRBD1 reflects the table's D call only, with no check against the DNA. TRBV21-1 is noted as a pseudogene. There are 16 residues in the CDR3. This CDR3 reads CASSKGRGLFFLEQYF. The CDR3, as DNA: TGTGCCAGCAGCAAAGGAAGGGGGCTTTTTTTTCTAGAGCAGTACTTC.

This clonotype was picked up many times. The chain is built from TRBV18 and TRBJ1-1; D remains ambiguous. The V and J ends lost 4 bases and 0 bases respectively, with 9 bases between them. The CDR3 contains 14 residues. Germline V CDR1 and CDR2: KGHSH, LQKENI. The CDR3 nucleotides read TGTGCCAGCTCACAAGACATAATGAACACTGAAGCTTTCTTT. Its translation is CASSQDIMNTEAFF.

V usage is TRBV27 and J usage is TRBJ1-1, with a possible D match to TRBD1 (6 bases). The CDR3 sequence is 14 residues long. Germline CDR1 and CDR2: MNHEY and SMNVEV (reference sequence). V lost 5 bases and J lost 1, with 11 bases in between. Here the CDR3 reads CASSLGTPNTEAFF. CDR3 sequence (DNA): TGTGCCAGCAGTCTAGGGACACCGAACACTGAAGCTTTCTTT.

The chain is built from TRBV12-3 or TRBV12-4 and TRBJ1-2; D call uncertain. Trimming took off 6 bases at V and 2 bases at J, with 16 bases between the two ends. CDR3 size: 15 residues. CDR3 sequence reads: CASRAQASKNYGYTF. The CDR3 DNA follows: TGTGCCAGCAGGGCGCAGGCATCTAAGAACTATGGCTACACCTTC.

There are many counts of this clonotype. This sequence joins TRBV24-1 and TRBJ2-7; TRBD2 matches 9 bases. The CDR3 runs to 14 residues. J gave up 2 bases and V 9 bases, and 7 bases lay outside the gene matches. Germline V gene sequence: CDR1 KGHDR, CDR2 SFDVKD. The CDR3 DNA follows: TGTGCCACCTACTTAGCGGGAGCCACCTACGAGCAGTACTTC. It encodes CATYLAGATYEQYF.

The sample holds many counts of this clonotype. CDR3 sequence: CASSVAALGTEAFF. CDR3 bases: TGTGCCAGCAGCGTAGCAGCATTGGGAACTGAAGCTTTCTTT. The rearrangement uses TRBV9 and TRBJ1-1; D gene unclear. Germline CDR1 SGDLS, CDR2 YYNGEE. The CDR3 contains 14 residues. V was pared by 0 bases and J by 5 bases, with 11 bases between. The variable domain in full, with the rest retrieved from reference TRBV9 and TRBJ1-1, is DSGVTQTPKHLITATGQRVTLRCSPRSGDLSVYWYQQSLDQGLQFLIQYYNGEERAKGNILERFSAQQFPDLHSELNLSSLELGDSALYFCASSVAALGTEAFFGQGTRLTVV.

This clonotype was seen many times. The chain couples TRBV27 to TRBJ1-6; D gene uncertain. The CDR3 is 15 amino acids. CDR1 is MNHEY and CDR2 is SMNVEV in the germline V gene (reference sequence). The ends were cut back, 7 bases at V and 2 bases at J, with 12 bases in the middle. The CDR3 spells CASKIGGPYNSPLHF. The CDR3 DNA follows: TGTGCCAGCAAAATAGGAGGGCCCTATAATTCACCCCTCCACTTT.

This clonotype appeared many times. The gene calls are TRBV10-3 and TRBJ2-7; 9 bases map to TRBD1. Germline CDR1 and CDR2: ENHRY and SYGVKD. CDR3 length: 16 residues. J gave up 6 bases and V 4 bases, and 13 bases lay outside the gene matches. This CDR3 is CAISAPGDRVSREQYF. The CDR3 region has the DNA TGTGCCATCAGTGCGCCCGGGGACAGGGTCTCCCGCGAGCAGTACTTC.

This clonotype showed up many times. The chain combines TRBV11-2 with TRBJ1-1; tentatively, D is TRBD1 (6 bases). The V and J ends lost 0 bases and 7 bases respectively, with 15 bases between them. Looked up from germline, CDR1 is SGHAT and CDR2 is FQNNGV. The CDR3 is 15 residues long. The CDR3 here is CASSLDRPGAVEAFF. Written as DNA, the CDR3 is TGTGCCAGCAGCTTAGATCGCCCGGGGGCGGTTGAAGCTTTCTTT. The variable domain in full, with the rest retrieved from reference TRBV11-2 and TRBJ1-1, is EAGVAQSPRYKIIEKRQSVAFWCNPISGHATLYWYQQILGQGPKLLIQFQNNGVVDDSQLPKDRFSAERLKGVDSTLKIQPAKLEDSAVYLCASSLDRPGAVEAFFGQGTRLTVV.

This chain joins TRBV7-9 and TRBJ1-2, with 8 bases aligning to TRBD1. The CDR3 runs 14 residues. Germline-derived CDR1 and CDR2 are SEHNR and FQNEAQ (reference sequence). V shed 4 bases and J 7 bases; nucleotides not matched to a gene: 8. The CDR3: CASSWATGETGYTF. The CDR3 nucleotides read TGTGCCAGCAGCTGGGCGACAGGGGAAACTGGCTACACCTTC.

The chain recombines TRBV25-1 with TRBJ2-7, with a weak D call TRBD1 (5 bases). V was clipped by 4 bases and J by 3 bases, with 7 bases between them. The CDR3 has 12 residues. Per germline, CDR1 MGHDK and CDR2 SYGVNS. In DNA form, the CDR3 reads TGTGCCAGCAGTGGGGGCAGCTACGAGCAGTACTTC. It is translated as CASSGGSYEQYF.

This clonotype showed up many times. The chain uses TRBV28 and TRBJ1-2; tentative D call: TRBD1 (5 bases). This CDR3 spans 13 amino acids. CDR1 is MDHEN and CDR2 is SYDVKM in the germline V gene. Trimming stripped 5 bases from V and 5 bases from J, with 12 bases between. The CDR3 DNA follows: TGTGCCAGCAGTCCAAAGGGACCTTATGGCTACACCTTC. This gives the protein CASSPKGPYGYTF.

This clonotype has a count of ten or more. The rearrangement joins TRBV11-2 to TRBJ1-1; D call uncertain. Germline CDR1 SGHAT, CDR2 FQNNGV. The germline V and J ends were trimmed by 5 bases and 8 bases, with 9 bases remaining between them. This CDR3 is 11 amino acids long. This CDR3 is CASSLRLEAFF. The DNA for the CDR3 is TGTGCCAGCAGCCTAAGACTGGAAGCTTTCTTT.

This clonotype was detected ten times or more. J is TRBJ1-2 and V is TRBV7-9; D remains ambiguous. CDR3 size: 12 residues. Germline V gives CDR1 SEHNR, CDR2 FQNEAQ (reference sequence). The germline V and J ends were trimmed by 8 bases and 4 bases, with 11 bases remaining between them. The CDR3 coding sequence is TGTGCCAGCGGAGGGAGTCCCTATGGCTACACCTTC. It codes for CASGGSPYGYTF.

The V call is TRBV6-1, the J call TRBJ1-4, with 7 bases aligning to TRBD1. The CDR3 contains 17 residues. Losses at the gene ends were 5 bases for V and 4 bases for J; bases not matched to a gene: 13. Germline values: CDR1 MNHNS, CDR2 SASEGT. The DNA of the CDR3 is TGTGCCAGCAGTCGACTATTAGGGGGCAGCGGTAATGAAAAACTGTTTTTT. It specifies CASSRLLGGSGNEKLFF.

This clonotype was observed at least ten times. V is TRBV20-1 and J is TRBJ2-7; 11 bases agree with TRBD2. V trimming: 4 bases; J trimming: 5 bases; junction bases outside the gene matches: 16. CDR3 length equals 17 residues. CDR1 DFQATT and CDR2 SNEGSKA come from the germline V gene (reference sequence). This CDR3 reads CSAILARWTSGSDEQYF. DNA for the CDR3: TGCAGTGCTATTCTGGCCCGCTGGACTAGCGGGTCCGACGAGCAGTACTTC.

This clonotype showed up many times. The chain recombines TRBV29-1 with TRBJ2-3; 8 bases align to TRBD1. V lost 4 bases and J lost 4; bases outside the gene matches: 10. The CDR3 sequence is 15 residues long. Germline lookup yields CDR1 SQVTM and CDR2 ANQGSEA. The CDR3 here is CSVAQGASFSDTQYF. The CDR3 nucleotides are TGCAGCGTTGCCCAGGGGGCGAGTTTCTCAGATACGCAGTATTTT.

This clonotype was observed many times. This chain connects TRBV12-3 or TRBV12-4 to TRBJ1-1; tentatively, D is TRBD1 (5 bases). The CDR3 runs 14 residues. The germline V and J ends were trimmed by 6 bases and 3 bases, with 14 bases remaining between them. The CDR3 sequence is CASSPGGEDTEAFF. DNA of the CDR3: TGTGCCAGCAGCCCCGGAGGGGAAGACACTGAAGCTTTCTTT.

This clonotype appeared many times. This chain joins TRBV14 and TRBJ1-1; a possible D gene is TRBD1 (6 bases). The V and J ends lost 5 bases and 1 base respectively, with 14 bases between them. This CDR3 region has 15 residues. Germline CDR1 reads SGHDN; CDR2 reads FVKESK. CDR3 sequence (DNA): TGTGCCAGCAGCGTACTCAGGGGCCAGAACACTGAAGCTTTCTTT. Translation: CASSVLRGQNTEAFF.

This clonotype was counted many times. The J gene is TRBJ1-6, the V gene TRBV21-1. TRBV21-1 is reported as a pseudogene. The CDR3 is made up of 15 amino acids. This CDR3 is CASSTFVAYNSPLHF. The CDR3 bases are TGTGCCAGCAGCACGTTCGTAGCCTATAATTCACCCCTCCACTTT.

V is TRBV15 and J is TRBJ2-7; no definite D call. V shed 5 bases and J shed 3 bases, with 5 bases lying between them. The germline CDR1 and CDR2 sequences are LNHNV and YYDKDF (reference sequence). CDR3 length: 11 amino acids. The CDR3 protein is CATSDGYEQYF. The CDR3 bases are TGTGCCACCAGCGATGGCTACGAGCAGTACTTC.